This TCR beta chain was obtained from a study of blood T cell repertoires in COVID-19. The method was immunoSEQ multiplex PCR; TCRdb's version includes in-frame clones alone and lacks a portion of them. The table records approximately 120,000 clones, nearly 85% of them present only once. Germline assignment: CDR1 LNHDA and CDR2 SQIVND (reference sequence). V was pared by 3 bases and J by 4 bases, with 12 bases between. This CDR3 has 14 amino acids. This sequence was found in a woman in her 50s with acute or convalescent COVID-19. What was sequenced was peripheral blood. The gene calls are TRBV19 and TRBJ1-1; D is unclear. The CDR3 DNA is TGTGCCAGTAGTATTGACTTAAGAGGCACTGAAGCTTTCTTT. This gives the protein CASSIDLRGTEAFF.